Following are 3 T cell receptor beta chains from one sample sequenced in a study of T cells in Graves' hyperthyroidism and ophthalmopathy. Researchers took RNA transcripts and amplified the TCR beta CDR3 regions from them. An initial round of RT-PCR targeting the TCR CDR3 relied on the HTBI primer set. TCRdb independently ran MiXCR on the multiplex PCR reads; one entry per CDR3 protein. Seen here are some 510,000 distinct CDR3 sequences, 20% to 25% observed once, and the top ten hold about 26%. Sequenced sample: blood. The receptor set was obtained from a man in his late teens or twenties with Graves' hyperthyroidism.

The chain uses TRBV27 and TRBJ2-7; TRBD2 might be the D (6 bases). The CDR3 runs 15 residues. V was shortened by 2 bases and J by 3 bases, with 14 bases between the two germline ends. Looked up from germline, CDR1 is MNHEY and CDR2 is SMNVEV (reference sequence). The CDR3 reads CASSLGFRRDYEQYF. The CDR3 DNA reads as TGTGCCAGCAGTTTAGGATTTCGGAGGGACTACGAGCAGTACTTC.

CDR3 residues: CASSLAVAGAHEQYF. The CDR3 coding sequence is TGTGCCAGCAGCTTAGCGGTAGCGGGAGCCCACGAGCAGTACTTC. This chain uses TRBV7-2 with TRBJ2-7, with TRBD2 identical over 9 bases. This CDR3 is 15 amino acids long. V shed 0 bases and J 5 bases; nucleotides not matched to a gene: 5. Germline V lookup: CDR1 SGHTA, CDR2 FQGNSA.

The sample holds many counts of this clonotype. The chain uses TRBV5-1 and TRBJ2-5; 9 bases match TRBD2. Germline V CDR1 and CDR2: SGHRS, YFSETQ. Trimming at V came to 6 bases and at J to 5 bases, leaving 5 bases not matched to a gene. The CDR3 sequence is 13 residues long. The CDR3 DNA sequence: TGCGCCAGCATGCTAGCGGGGATGGAGACCCAGTACTTC. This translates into CASMLAGMETQYF. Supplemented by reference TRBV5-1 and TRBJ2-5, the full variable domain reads KAGVTQTPRYLIKTRGQQVTLSCSPISGHRSVSWYQQTPGQGLQFLFEYFSETQRNKGNFPGRFSGRQFSNSRSEMNVSTLELGDSALYLCASMLAGMETQYFGPGTRLLVL.